The source of this T cell receptor beta chain is a study of cytomegalovirus exposure and HLA in healthy donors. V lost 6 bases, J lost 8 bases, and 9 bases stayed unmatched. CDR1 and CDR2 from the germline V gene are LGHNA and YNFKEQ. This CDR3 is built from 13 residues. Primers: 60 Vbeta forward and 13 Jbeta reverse. Generated by immunoSEQ multiplex PCR, the TCRdb table keeps only in-frame clones and is missing some. The sample holds roughly 150,000 clones, under 70% seen once. This chain links TRBV4-2 with TRBJ1-2; 7 positions agree with TRBD1. Sample: PBMCs. This clonotype was sampled from a woman in her 30s in good health and CMV-seropositive. The CDR3 bases are TGTGCCAGCAGAACCCCTACAGGGGACGGCTACACCTTC. This encodes CASRTPTGDGYTF.